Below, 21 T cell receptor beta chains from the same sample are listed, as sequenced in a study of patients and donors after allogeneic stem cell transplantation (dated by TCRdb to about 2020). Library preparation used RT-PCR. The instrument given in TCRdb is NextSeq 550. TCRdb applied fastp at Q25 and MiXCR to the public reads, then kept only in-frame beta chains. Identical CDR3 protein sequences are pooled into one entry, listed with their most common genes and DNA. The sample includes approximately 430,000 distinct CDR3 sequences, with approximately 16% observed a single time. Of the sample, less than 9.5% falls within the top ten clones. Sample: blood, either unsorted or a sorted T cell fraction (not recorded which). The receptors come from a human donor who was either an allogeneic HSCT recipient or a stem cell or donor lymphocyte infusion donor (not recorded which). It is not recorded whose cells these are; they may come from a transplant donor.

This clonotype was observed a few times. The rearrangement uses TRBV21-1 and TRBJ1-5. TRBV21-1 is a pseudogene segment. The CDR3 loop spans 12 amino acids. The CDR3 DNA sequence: TGTGCCAGCAGCAAAGCGGGGGAGATTCAGCATTTT. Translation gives CASSKAGEIQHF.

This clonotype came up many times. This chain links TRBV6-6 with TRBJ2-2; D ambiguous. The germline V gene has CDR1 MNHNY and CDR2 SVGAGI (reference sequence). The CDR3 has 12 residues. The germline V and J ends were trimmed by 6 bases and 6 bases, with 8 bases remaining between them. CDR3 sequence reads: CASSRTPGELFF. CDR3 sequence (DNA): TGTGCCAGCAGCCGGACCCCCGGGGAGCTGTTTTTT.

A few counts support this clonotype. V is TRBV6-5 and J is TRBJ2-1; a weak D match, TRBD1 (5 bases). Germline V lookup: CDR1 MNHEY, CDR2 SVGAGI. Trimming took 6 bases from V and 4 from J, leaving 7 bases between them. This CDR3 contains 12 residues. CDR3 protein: CASSSGYNEQFF. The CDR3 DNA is TGTGCCAGCAGCTCAGGGTACAATGAGCAGTTCTTC.

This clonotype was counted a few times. Here the CDR3 reads CSAEPTWGTDTQYF. The CDR3 bases are TGCAGTGCCGAACCGACCTGGGGCACAGATACGCAGTATTTT. The V and J genes are TRBV20-1 and TRBJ2-3; D is ambiguous. CDR3 length: 14 amino acids. Germline CDR1 and CDR2: DFQATT and SNEGSKA (reference sequence). With 6 bases removed from V and 1 base from J, the gap between germline ends came to 14 bases.

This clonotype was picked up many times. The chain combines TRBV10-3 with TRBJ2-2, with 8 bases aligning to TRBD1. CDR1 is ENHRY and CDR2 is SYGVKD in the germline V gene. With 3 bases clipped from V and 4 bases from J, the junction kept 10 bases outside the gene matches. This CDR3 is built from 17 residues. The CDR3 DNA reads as TGTGCCATCAGTGACACCCCGGGACAGGATGGCACCGGGGAGCTGTTTTTT. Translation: CAISDTPGQDGTGELFF.

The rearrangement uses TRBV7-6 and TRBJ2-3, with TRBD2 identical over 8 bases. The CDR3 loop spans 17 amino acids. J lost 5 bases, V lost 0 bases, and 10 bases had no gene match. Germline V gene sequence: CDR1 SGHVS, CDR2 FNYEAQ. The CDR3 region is CASSLARGSGVRDTQYF. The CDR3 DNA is TGTGCCAGCAGCTTAGCGCGTGGTAGCGGGGTACGAGATACGCAGTATTTT.

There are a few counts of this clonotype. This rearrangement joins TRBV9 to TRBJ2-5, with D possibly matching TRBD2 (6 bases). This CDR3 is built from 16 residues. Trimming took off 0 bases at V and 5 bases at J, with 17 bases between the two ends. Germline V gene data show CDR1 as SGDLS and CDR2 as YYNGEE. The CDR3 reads CASSVAPTSGRETQYF. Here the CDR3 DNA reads TGTGCCAGCAGCGTAGCCCCGACTAGTGGAAGGGAGACCCAGTACTTC. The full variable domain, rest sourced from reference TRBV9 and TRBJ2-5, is DSGVTQTPKHLITATGQRVTLRCSPRSGDLSVYWYQQSLDQGLQFLIQYYNGEERAKGNILERFSAQQFPDLHSELNLSSLELGDSALYFCASSVAPTSGRETQYFGPGTRLLVL.

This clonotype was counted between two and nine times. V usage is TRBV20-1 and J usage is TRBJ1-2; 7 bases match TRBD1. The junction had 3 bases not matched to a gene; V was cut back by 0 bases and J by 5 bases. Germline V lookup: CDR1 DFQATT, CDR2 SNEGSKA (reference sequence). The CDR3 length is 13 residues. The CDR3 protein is CSARDAGGYGYTF. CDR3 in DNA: TGCAGTGCTAGAGATGCAGGGGGATATGGCTACACCTTC.

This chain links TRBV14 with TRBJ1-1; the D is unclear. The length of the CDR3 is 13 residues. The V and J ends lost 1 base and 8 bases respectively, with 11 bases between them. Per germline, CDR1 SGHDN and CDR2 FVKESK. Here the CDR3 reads CASSQGVIREAFF. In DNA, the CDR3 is TGTGCCAGCAGCCAAGGCGTAATCAGGGAAGCTTTCTTT.

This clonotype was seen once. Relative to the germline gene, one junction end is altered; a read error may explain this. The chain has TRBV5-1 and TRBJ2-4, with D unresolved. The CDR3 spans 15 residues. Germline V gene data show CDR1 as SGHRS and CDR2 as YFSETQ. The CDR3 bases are TGCGCCAGCAGCTCAACGAGTAGAGCCAAAAACATTCAGTATTTC. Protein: CASSSTSRAKNIQYF.

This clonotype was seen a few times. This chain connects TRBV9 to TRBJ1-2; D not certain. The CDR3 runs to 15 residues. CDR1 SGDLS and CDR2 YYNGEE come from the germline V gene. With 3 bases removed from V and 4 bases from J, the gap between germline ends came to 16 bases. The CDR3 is CASSDYRGGIYGYTF. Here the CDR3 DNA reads TGTGCCAGCAGCGACTACCGCGGCGGGATCTATGGCTACACCTTC.

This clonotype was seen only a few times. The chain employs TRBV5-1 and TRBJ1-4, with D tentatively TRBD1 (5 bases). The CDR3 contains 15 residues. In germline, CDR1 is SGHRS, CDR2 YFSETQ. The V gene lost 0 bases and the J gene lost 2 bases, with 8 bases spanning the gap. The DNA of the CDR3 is TGCGCCAGCAGCTTGGCCGGGACCACTAATGAAAAACTGTTTTTT. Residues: CASSLAGTTNEKLFF.

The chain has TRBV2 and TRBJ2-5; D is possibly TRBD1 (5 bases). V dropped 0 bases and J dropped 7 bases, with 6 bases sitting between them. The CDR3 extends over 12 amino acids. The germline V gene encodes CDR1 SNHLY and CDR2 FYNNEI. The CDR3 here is CASSEATGTQYF. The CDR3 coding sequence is TGTGCCAGCAGTGAAGCAACAGGGACCCAGTACTTC. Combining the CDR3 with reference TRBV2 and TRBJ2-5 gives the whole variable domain EPEVTQTPSHQVTQMGQEVILRCVPISNHLYFYWYRQILGQKVEFLVSFYNNEISEKSEIFDDQFSVERPDGSNFTLKIRSTKLEDSAMYFCASSEATGTQYFGPGTRLLVL.

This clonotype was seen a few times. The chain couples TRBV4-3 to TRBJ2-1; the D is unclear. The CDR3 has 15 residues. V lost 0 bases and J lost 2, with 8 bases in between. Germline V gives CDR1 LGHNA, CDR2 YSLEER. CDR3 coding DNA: TGCGCCAGCAGCCAAGAAGACAAAACCTACAATGAGCAGTTCTTC. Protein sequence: CASSQEDKTYNEQFF.

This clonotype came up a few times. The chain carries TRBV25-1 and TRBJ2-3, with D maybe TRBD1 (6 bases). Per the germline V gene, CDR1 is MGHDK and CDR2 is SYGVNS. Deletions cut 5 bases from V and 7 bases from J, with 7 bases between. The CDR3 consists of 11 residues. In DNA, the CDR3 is TGTGCCAGCAGTACAGGGAATACGCAGTATTTT. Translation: CASSTGNTQYF.

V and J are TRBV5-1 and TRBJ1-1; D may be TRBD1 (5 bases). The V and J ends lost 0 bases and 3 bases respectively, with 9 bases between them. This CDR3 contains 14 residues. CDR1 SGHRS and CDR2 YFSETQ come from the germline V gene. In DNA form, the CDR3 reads TGCGCCAGCAGCTTGGAGGGGCCGTACACTGAAGCTTTCTTT. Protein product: CASSLEGPYTEAFF.

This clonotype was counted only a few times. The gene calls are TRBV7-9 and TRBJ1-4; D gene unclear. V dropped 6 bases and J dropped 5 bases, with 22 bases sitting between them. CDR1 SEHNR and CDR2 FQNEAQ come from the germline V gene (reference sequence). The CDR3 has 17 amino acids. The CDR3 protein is CASSQQSGRSRNEKLFF. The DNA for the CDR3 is TGTGCCAGCAGTCAACAGTCAGGACGGTCCCGAAATGAAAAACTGTTTTTT.

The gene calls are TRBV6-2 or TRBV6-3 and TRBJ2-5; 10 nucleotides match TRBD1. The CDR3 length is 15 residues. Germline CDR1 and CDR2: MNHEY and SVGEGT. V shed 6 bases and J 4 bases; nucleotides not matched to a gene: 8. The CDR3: CASRKPGQGPETQYF. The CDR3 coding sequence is TGTGCCAGCAGAAAACCGGGACAGGGGCCAGAGACCCAGTACTTC.

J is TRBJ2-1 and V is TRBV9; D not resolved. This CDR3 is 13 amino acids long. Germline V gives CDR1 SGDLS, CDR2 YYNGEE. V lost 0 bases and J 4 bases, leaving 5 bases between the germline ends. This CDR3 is CASSVALYNEQFF. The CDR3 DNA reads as TGTGCCAGCAGCGTAGCTCTGTACAATGAGCAGTTCTTC.

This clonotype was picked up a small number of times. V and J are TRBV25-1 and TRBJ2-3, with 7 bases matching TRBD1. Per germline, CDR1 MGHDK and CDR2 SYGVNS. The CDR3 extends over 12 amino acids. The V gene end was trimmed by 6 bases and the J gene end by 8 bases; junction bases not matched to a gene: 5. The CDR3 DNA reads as TGTGCCAGCAGCTCCTCAGGGGGTACGCAGTATTTT. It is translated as CASSSSGGTQYF.

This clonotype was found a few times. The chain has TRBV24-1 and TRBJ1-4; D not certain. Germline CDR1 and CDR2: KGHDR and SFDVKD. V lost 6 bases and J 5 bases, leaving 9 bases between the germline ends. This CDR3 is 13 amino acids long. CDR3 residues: CATSSSLNEKLFF. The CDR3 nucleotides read TGTGCCACCAGTTCCAGTTTAAATGAAAAACTGTTTTTT.